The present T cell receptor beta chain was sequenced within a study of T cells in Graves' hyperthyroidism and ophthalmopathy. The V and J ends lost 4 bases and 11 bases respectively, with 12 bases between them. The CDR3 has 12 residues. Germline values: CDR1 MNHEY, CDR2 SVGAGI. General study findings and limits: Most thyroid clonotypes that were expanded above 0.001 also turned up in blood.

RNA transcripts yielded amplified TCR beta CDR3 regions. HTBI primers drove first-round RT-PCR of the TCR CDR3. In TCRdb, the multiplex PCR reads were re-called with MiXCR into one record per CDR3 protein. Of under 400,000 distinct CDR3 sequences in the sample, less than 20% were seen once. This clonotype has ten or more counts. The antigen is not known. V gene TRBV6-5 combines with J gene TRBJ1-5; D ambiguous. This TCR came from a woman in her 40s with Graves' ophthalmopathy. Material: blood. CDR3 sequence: CASSSNGPAQHF. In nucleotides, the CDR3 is TGTGCCAGCAGTTCGAACGGTCCGGCCCAGCATTTT.